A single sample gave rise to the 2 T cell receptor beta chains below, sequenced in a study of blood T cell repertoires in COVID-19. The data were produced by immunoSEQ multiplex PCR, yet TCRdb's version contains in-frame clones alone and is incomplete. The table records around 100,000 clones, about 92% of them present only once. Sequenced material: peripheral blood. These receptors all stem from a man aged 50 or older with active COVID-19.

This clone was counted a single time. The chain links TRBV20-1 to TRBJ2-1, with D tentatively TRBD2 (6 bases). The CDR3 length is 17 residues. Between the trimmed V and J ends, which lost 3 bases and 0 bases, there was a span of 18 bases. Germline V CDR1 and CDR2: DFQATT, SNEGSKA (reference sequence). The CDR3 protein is CSASNQGLMSSYNEQFF. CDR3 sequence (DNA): TGCAGTGCTAGTAATCAGGGACTTATGAGCTCCTACAATGAGCAGTTCTTC.

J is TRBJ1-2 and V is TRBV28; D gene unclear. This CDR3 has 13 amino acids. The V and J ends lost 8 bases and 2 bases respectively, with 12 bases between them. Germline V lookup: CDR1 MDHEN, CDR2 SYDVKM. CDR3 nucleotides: TGTGCCAGCGAGTCTTTAAACAACTATGGCTACACCTTC. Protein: CASESLNNYGYTF.